The TCR beta chain described here comes from a study of regulatory T cells in long-lasting Graves disease. The CDR3 is 14 amino acids. Germline CDR1 is DFQATT and CDR2 is SNEGSKA (reference sequence). V was cut by 3 bases and J by 9 bases, with 19 bases left in between. In this sample, this clonotype turned up many times. Arm-PCR of CDR3 regions and iRepertoire HTBI primers were used to build TCR beta libraries. TCRdb itself ran the multiplex PCR reads through MiXCR, one entry per CDR3 protein. The data show approximately 470,000 distinct CDR3 sequences, 15% to 20% seen once. As to time point: newly diagnosed GD, antithyroid drugs for less than 3 months. PBMCs were the source of the RNA used for TCR sequencing. Under American Thyroid Association guidelines, Graves' disease was diagnosed. The same data also went into a second study, on T cells in Graves' hyperthyroidism and ophthalmopathy. That source notes: Expanded thyroid clonotypes (above 0.001) were mostly also found in blood. Researchers report that a 13 V-J model separated ophthalmopathy from stable hyperthyroidism. The model foresaw ophthalmopathy a median around 6.4 months prior to onset.

The sample in question was peripheral blood mononuclear cells (PBMCs), obtained at new diagnosis, from a patient treated with antithyroid drugs. This receptor was obtained from a man in his forties with Graves disease. The chain uses TRBV20-1 and TRBJ2-3, with D perhaps given as TRBD1 or TRBD2 (5 bases each). The CDR3 protein is CSASRDPNQGTQYF. The DNA for the CDR3 is TGCAGTGCTAGCCGGGACCCTAATCAAGGAACGCAGTATTTT.